This T cell receptor (beta chain) was sequenced for a study of neurological immune-mediated disorders. This clonotype was found many times. Each CDR3 protein is one row after TCRdb ran MiXCR on the 5' RACE reads. The table shows approximately 85,000 distinct CDR3 sequences, with about 4.3% occurring only once. V gave up 5 bases and J gave up 6 bases, with 34 bases separating them. The germline gives CDR1 DFQATT, CDR2 SNEGSKA (reference sequence). The CDR3 loop spans 19 amino acids. Time point meaning: longitudinal time-point 3. The chain uses TRBV20-1 and TRBJ1-1, with D unclear. This clonotype was obtained from a woman aged 60-75 years with multiple sclerosis. Sequenced input: PBMCs. CDR3 amino acids: CSAPTPTRQTRRVVAEAFF. DNA of the CDR3: TGCAGTGCTCCAACCCCAACCCGGCAGACACGGCGGGTTGTGGCTGAAGCTTTCTTT.